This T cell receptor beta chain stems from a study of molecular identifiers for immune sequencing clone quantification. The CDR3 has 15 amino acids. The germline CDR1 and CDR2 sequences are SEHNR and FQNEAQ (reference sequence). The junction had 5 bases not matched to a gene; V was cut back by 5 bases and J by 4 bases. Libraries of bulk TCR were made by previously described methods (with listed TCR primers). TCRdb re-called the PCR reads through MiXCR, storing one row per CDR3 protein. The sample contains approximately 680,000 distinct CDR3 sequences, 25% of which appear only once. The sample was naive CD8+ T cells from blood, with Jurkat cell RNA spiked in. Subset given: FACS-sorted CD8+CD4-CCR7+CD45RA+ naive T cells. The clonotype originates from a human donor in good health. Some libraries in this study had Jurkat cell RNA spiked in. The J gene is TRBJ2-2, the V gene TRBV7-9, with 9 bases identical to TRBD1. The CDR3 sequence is CASSRDRGSTGELFF. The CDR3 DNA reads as TGTGCCAGCAGCCGTGACAGGGGGTCCACCGGGGAGCTGTTTTTT.